This T cell receptor (beta chain) is from a study of blood T cell repertoires in COVID-19 (dated by TCRdb to the early 2020s). Regarding the complete study: Samples from collaborators originated in the United States, Italy and Spain and spanned both the acute and convalescent phases of COVID-19. Nearly every sample came with metadata listing a de-identified subject ID, COVID-19 status, age in years and sex. The prospective study material was composed of cDNA or gDNA derived from T cells, B-cell-depleted T cells, or PBMCs. Samples came from the ongoing ImmuneRACE study (first 160 participants) plus 1,254 subjects from 6 global collaborators. HLA class I and class II types, where available, came from metadata supplied by the sample provider rather than from assay-based typing. The repertoires were released in a freely available public database meant as a resource for research on the immune response to SARS-CoV-2. The dataset comprised deeply sampled blood TCRbeta repertoires from subjects exposed to, actively infected with, or recovered from COVID-19. The paper's findings and limits, for the study overall: The quantity of clinical and demographic metadata differed by source and by participant and was supplied without curation.

TCRbeta CDR3 regions were amplified from genomic DNA using the immunoSEQ Assay, a bias-controlled multiplex PCR. The study's own analysis went as follows. The number of nucleated cells in each sample was estimated from the amplification of reference gene primers within the assay. Sequence reads were collapsed and filtered to measure the absolute abundance of every unique TCRbeta CDR3 rearrangement. For each sample, productive Simpson clonality was calculated as the square root of Simpson's diversity index over productive rearrangements. In TCRdb, the immuneACCESS table is reduced to in-frame sequences with V and J assigned. These tables do not hold every clone; where another copy was compared, an unresolved V gene accounts for under half, and the others remain unexplained. V, J and clone size reflect that table, while D and trimming were determined from the DNA. This sample comprises 200,000 to 250,000 clones, 83% of them detected only once. The biggest ten clones account for about 4.8% of the sample.

For CDR1 and CDR2, the germline V gene lists ENHRY and SYGVKD. Trimming costs V 6 bases and J 6 bases, and their ends lie 15 bases apart. Counted from cysteine to phenylalanine, this CDR3 has 15 amino acids. The only DNA kept is the CDR3, 45 bases in frame from the first base. A few counts support this clone. Its cognate antigen has yet to be identified. No much larger clone is present one base from it, and per-base qualities are unavailable. In the prospective study, participants were roughly 18 to 89 years old, resided in 25 or so geographic areas of the United States, and were enrolled through a virtual design. In the prospective study, cohorts were assigned on the basis of participant-reported clinical history obtained from a screening survey and a study questionnaire. A participant counted as exposed if, within 2 weeks of entering the study, that participant had been in contact with someone who had a PCR-confirmed or clinician-diagnosed COVID-19 case. In the prospective study, whole blood, serum and a nasopharyngeal or oropharyngeal swab were collected from each participant by mobile phlebotomists. Prospective study participants could optionally give additional blood draws and questionnaires over an approximately two-month period. Before DNA extraction, blood samples from the prospective study were shipped at room temperature or frozen.

The chain uses TRBV10-3 and TRBJ1-6; TRBD1 is perhaps the D gene, given 6 matching bases. The sequenced sample consisted of PBMCs or T cells enriched from blood (not recorded which). The TCR comes from a woman aged 50 to 65 who had been exposed to COVID-19. The CDR3 reads CAIRLDSGPNSPLHF. In nucleotides, the sequence is TGTGCCATCAGATTGGACAGTGGGCCTAATTCACCCCTCCACTTT.